This T cell receptor (beta chain) was observed in a study of post-analysis software for immune sequencing data. To note about this clonotype: What it binds is unknown.

Findings and limits, study-wide: TRBV5-6, TRBV5-1 and TRBV20-1 were among four or five TRBV segments more frequent in patients than controls.

V lost 1 base to trimming and J lost 6 bases, with 9 bases between them. Germline assignment: CDR1 SGDLS and CDR2 YYNGEE. The CDR3 is 13 amino acids. TCR beta cDNA libraries included unique molecular identifiers. TCRdb analysed the PCR reads with MiXCR anew, one entry per CDR3 protein. Of under 900,000 distinct CDR3 sequences listed, approximately 50% are singletons. The sequenced sample consisted of blood. This chain uses TRBV9 with TRBJ2-3; D gene ambiguous. This sequence was found in a girl aged 5 to 17 with multiple sclerosis. The CDR3 spells CASSVSFLDTQYF. For the CDR3, the DNA is TGTGCCAGCAGCGTATCCTTTCTGGATACGCAGTATTTT.